The 21 T cell receptor beta chains below come from one sample, sequenced in a study of control samples from healthy donors and cancer patients. Clones were sequenced by immunoSEQ multiplex PCR, and TCRdb holds only the in-frame ones, with some missing. The table includes approximately 190,000 clones, about 90% detected once. The sequenced sample consisted of blood. Every receptor here comes from a man between 25 and 39 years old in good health.

V gene TRBV12-3 or TRBV12-4 combines with J gene TRBJ2-3, with a possible D match to TRBD1 (6 bases). The CDR3 sequence is 13 residues long. V was shortened by 4 bases and J by 6 bases, with 11 bases between the two germline ends. CDR3 coding DNA: TGTGCCAGCAGTTATGGGGGCCGGGATACGCAGTATTTT. It translates to CASSYGGRDTQYF.

J is TRBJ2-3 and V is TRBV6-4; D is undetermined. Germline V gives CDR1 MRHNA, CDR2 SNTAGT. The V and J ends lost 2 bases and 7 bases respectively, with 10 bases between them. The CDR3 consists of 13 residues. The CDR3 region is CASSDQMMNTQYF. In DNA, the CDR3 is TGTGCCAGCAGTGACCAAATGATGAATACGCAGTATTTT.

This clone occurred a few times. CDR3 amino acids: CASRAQGGDNEKLFF. The CDR3 DNA is TGTGCCAGCAGGGCACAGGGAGGGGATAATGAAAAACTGTTTTTT. This chain uses TRBV2 with TRBJ1-4; maybe TRBD1 (6 bases). Germline values: CDR1 SNHLY, CDR2 FYNNEI. The CDR3 runs 15 residues. V gave up 6 bases and J gave up 4 bases, with 15 bases separating them.

The chain is built from TRBV7-9 and TRBJ1-2, with D tentatively TRBD1 (5 bases). This CDR3 has 16 residues. Looked up from germline, CDR1 is SEHNR and CDR2 is FQNEAQ (reference sequence). The V and J ends lost 2 bases and 0 bases respectively, with 13 bases between them. CDR3 loop: CASSLRAGEANYGYTF. In DNA form, the CDR3 reads TGTGCCAGCAGCTTAAGGGCGGGGGAAGCTAACTATGGCTACACCTTC.

The chain recombines TRBV7-9 with TRBJ1-2; D is ambiguous. CDR1 and CDR2 (germline): SEHNR, FQNEAQ (reference sequence). The CDR3 covers 15 residues. V lost 5 bases, J lost 3 bases, and 16 bases lay in between. CDR3 amino acids: CASSPAGFGDYGYTF. The CDR3, as DNA: TGTGCCAGCAGCCCGGCCGGGTTTGGAGACTATGGCTACACCTTC. The whole variable domain, filled in from reference TRBV7-9 and TRBJ1-2, reads DTGVSQNPRHKITKRGQNVTFRCDPISEHNRLYWYRQTLGQGPEFLTYFQNEAQLEKSRLLSDRFSAERPKGSFSTLEIQRTEQGDSAMYLCASSPAGFGDYGYTFGSGTRLTVV.

The chain carries TRBV12-5 and TRBJ2-1; D is ambiguous. Trimming removed 5 bases from V and 7 bases from J, with 15 bases in between. CDR3 length: 14 amino acids. The germline V gene encodes CDR1 LGHNT and CDR2 FRNRAP. CDR3 DNA sequence: TGTGCTAGTGGTCCACGCGCAGGTCTGAATGAGCAGTTCTTC. Amino acid sequence: CASGPRAGLNEQFF.

This clone was seen a single time. This chain joins TRBV7-2 and TRBJ1-1; TRBD1 might be the D (5 bases). The germline CDR1 and CDR2 sequences are SGHTA and FQGNSA. With 5 bases removed from V and 2 bases from J, the gap between germline ends came to 12 bases. The CDR3 is 14 residues long. CDR3 in amino acids: CASSVRRGNTEAFF. The CDR3 DNA sequence: TGTGCCAGCAGCGTCAGGAGGGGAAACACTGAAGCTTTCTTT.

The gene calls are TRBV7-9 and TRBJ2-2; perhaps TRBD2 as D (6 bases). This CDR3 is 15 amino acids long. Trimming stripped 1 base from V and 6 bases from J, with 12 bases between. Germline CDR1 and CDR2: SEHNR and FQNEAQ (reference sequence). DNA for the CDR3: TGTGCCAGCAGCTTAGGGGACTCAGCCGCCGGGGAGCTGTTTTTT. It codes for CASSLGDSAAGELFF.

About this clone itself: Mismatch with germline at one junction end may stem from a read error. The rearrangement links TRBV6-1 to TRBJ1-1; D gene unclear. CDR1 is MNHNS and CDR2 is SASEGT in the germline V gene. There are 13 residues in the CDR3. The CDR3 protein is CASSQAKNTEAFF. DNA for the CDR3: TGTGCCAGCAGTCAAGCAAAGAACACTGAAGCTTTCTTT.

V usage is TRBV6-1 and J usage is TRBJ2-7; TRBD2 aligns across 10 bases. CDR3 length: 16 amino acids. With 3 bases clipped from V and 3 bases from J, the junction kept 8 bases outside the gene matches. The V gene's germline CDR1 is MNHNS and CDR2 SASEGT. The CDR3 nucleotides read TGTGCCAGCAGTGAGATCACTAGCGGGGTTTACTACGAGCAGTACTTC. This gives the protein CASSEITSGVYYEQYF.

The CDR3 DNA follows: TGTGCCAGCAGCGACTTAGCGGGGGAGAGCACAGATACGCAGTATTTT. It translates to CASSDLAGESTDTQYF. The chain employs TRBV3-1 (or the pseudogene TRBV3-2) and TRBJ2-3; 9 nucleotides agree with TRBD2. This CDR3 spans 16 amino acids. CDR1 is LGHDT, CDR2 YNNKEL, per germline (reference sequence). The J segment lost 0 bases and the V segment lost 5 bases, leaving 6 bases of the junction unmatched.

The V call is TRBV18, the J call TRBJ2-3; TRBD1 agrees at 10 bases. CDR3 length: 16 amino acids. CDR1 and CDR2 (germline): KGHSH, LQKENI. J gave up 3 bases and V 3 bases, and 6 bases lay outside the gene matches. The CDR3 loop reads CASSPRTGGGTDTQYF. CDR3 nucleotides: TGTGCCAGCTCACCCCGGACAGGGGGTGGTACAGATACGCAGTATTTT.

The chain has TRBV28 and TRBJ1-2; D gene uncertain. CDR3 length equals 12 residues. Trimming took 6 bases from V and 5 from J, leaving 10 bases between them. Germline CDR1 MDHEN, CDR2 SYDVKM. CDR3 protein: CASRTPTYGYTF. The CDR3 region has the DNA TGTGCCAGCAGGACTCCTACTTATGGCTACACCTTC.

The chain has TRBV29-1 and TRBJ2-7; TRBD2 matches 8 bases. Unmatched junction bases numbered 10, after V lost 6 bases and J lost 0 bases. Germline CDR1 and CDR2: SQVTM and ANQGSEA. The CDR3 runs 15 residues. CDR3 nucleotide sequence: TGCAGCGTGGCCACGGGGGGGGCGAGCTCCTACGAGCAGTACTTC. Translated, it gives CSVATGGASSYEQYF.

The CDR3 sequence is CASSWTGNEQFF. CDR3 coding DNA: TGTGCCAGCAGCTGGACGGGAAATGAGCAGTTCTTC. This chain joins TRBV7-9 and TRBJ2-1; D might be TRBD2 (5 bases). Germline V lookup: CDR1 SEHNR, CDR2 FQNEAQ (reference sequence). V shed 4 bases and J shed 7 bases, with 8 bases lying between them. The CDR3 is 12 residues long.

This chain joins TRBV6-1 and TRBJ2-7, with a tentative D call TRBD2 (6 bases). Germline CDR1 reads MNHNS; CDR2 reads SASEGT. V dropped 1 base and J dropped 0 bases, with 10 bases sitting between them. CDR3 length: 15 residues. The CDR3 nucleotides are TGTGCCAGCAGTGAAGTGGGGGGAGACTCCTACGAGCAGTACTTC. Amino acids: CASSEVGGDSYEQYF.

This chain links TRBV5-1 with TRBJ1-4; the match to TRBD1 covers 8 bases. The CDR3 is 14 residues long. Looked up from germline, CDR1 is SGHRS and CDR2 is YFSETQ. With V trimmed by 4 bases and J by 8 bases, 7 bases remained unmatched. CDR3 nucleotides: TGCGCCAGCAGCGGTCAGGGGGCGGGAGAAAAACTGTTTTTT. This sequence encodes CASSGQGAGEKLFF.

The gene calls are TRBV6-5 and TRBJ1-5; D uncertain. CDR1 MNHEY and CDR2 SVGAGI come from the germline V gene. V was clipped by 7 bases and J by 4 bases, with 17 bases between them. The CDR3 loop spans 15 amino acids. In DNA form, the CDR3 reads TGTGCCAGCAAAGTCTTCAAAGAGTCTAATCAGCCCCAGCATTTT. Amino acids: CASKVFKESNQPQHF.

DNA of the CDR3: TGCAGTGCTAGGGCGGCTTGGGGACTGTTTTTT. Translated: CSARAAWGLFF. V gene TRBV20-1 combines with J gene TRBJ1-4, with D hard to call. Trimming took off 3 bases at V and 13 bases at J, with 12 bases between the two ends. CDR3 length: 11 amino acids. Per germline, CDR1 DFQATT and CDR2 SNEGSKA (reference sequence).

J is TRBJ1-4 and V is TRBV5-1; D uncertain. The germline V gene encodes CDR1 SGHRS and CDR2 YFSETQ. There are 15 residues in the CDR3. Trimming removed 5 bases from V and 7 bases from J, with 18 bases in between. CDR3 in DNA: TGCGCCAGCAGTTCGGACGGAAAACTGGGTGAAAAACTGTTTTTT. Its protein is CASSSDGKLGEKLFF.

The chain joins TRBV5-6 to TRBJ2-3; tentatively, D is TRBD1 or TRBD2 (5 bases each). Looked up from germline, CDR1 is SGHDT and CDR2 is YYEEEE. The CDR3 is 16 amino acids. Deletions cut 1 base from V and 0 bases from J, with 12 bases between. The CDR3 reads CASSLRGAGSTDTQYF. The CDR3 DNA sequence: TGTGCCAGCAGCTTGCGAGGGGCTGGAAGCACAGATACGCAGTATTTT.